This passage covers 27 T cell receptor beta chains from one sample sequenced in a study of shared clonotypes between healthy human individuals. Profiled with immunoSEQ multiplex PCR; TCRdb holds only in-frame clones, not every one. The sample contains 1,400,000 or so clones, approximately 98.5% of which appear only once. Material for sequencing was naive CD4+ T cells sorted from blood. As to subset: CD45RA+ positively selected. Source of these receptors: a man between 25 and 39 years old in good health.

The chain recombines TRBV7-9 with TRBJ2-7; D may correspond to TRBD1 or TRBD2 (5 bases each). In germline, CDR1 is SEHNR, CDR2 FQNEAQ (reference sequence). The V and J ends lost 5 bases and 6 bases respectively, with 11 bases between them. The CDR3 loop spans 12 amino acids. As DNA, the CDR3 is TGTGCCAGCAGCCCTGGGGGTGCCGAGCAGTACTTC. Protein product: CASSPGGAEQYF.

The J gene is TRBJ2-7, the V gene TRBV5-4; D is undetermined. The CDR3 contains 13 residues. Germline V gives CDR1 SGHNT, CDR2 YYREEE (reference sequence). V lost 2 bases and J 0 bases, leaving 6 bases between the germline ends. CDR3 protein: CASSLRFSYEQYF. Here the CDR3 DNA reads TGTGCCAGCAGCTTAAGGTTCTCCTACGAGCAGTACTTC.

V is TRBV18 and J is TRBJ1-2; 10 bases are shared with TRBD1. The germline V gene has CDR1 KGHSH and CDR2 LQKENI. The J segment lost 2 bases and the V segment lost 3 bases, leaving 3 bases of the junction unmatched. The CDR3 spans 15 residues. CDR3 in DNA: TGTGCCAGCTCACCTAGGGGACAGGGGAACTATGGCTACACCTTC. This encodes CASSPRGQGNYGYTF.

V is TRBV19 and J is TRBJ2-1, with 9 bases lining up with TRBD2. The V segment lost 4 bases and the J segment 2 bases; nucleotides outside the gene matches: 0. The CDR3 runs to 14 residues. The V gene's germline CDR1 is LNHDA and CDR2 SQIVND (reference sequence). The CDR3 DNA sequence: TGTGCCAGTAGTAGACTAGCGGCCTACAATGAGCAGTTCTTC. It encodes CASSRLAAYNEQFF.

The rearrangement links TRBV18 to TRBJ1-4; D may be TRBD1 (6 bases). The germline V and J ends were trimmed by 3 bases and 8 bases, with 22 bases remaining between them. The CDR3 length is 17 residues. CDR1 is KGHSH and CDR2 is LQKENI in the germline V gene. The CDR3 DNA reads TGTGCCAGCTCACCCTACAGGGCGCAAGGTGGGAACGAAAAACTGTTTTTT. Its translation is CASSPYRAQGGNEKLFF.

The rearrangement uses TRBV11-2 and TRBJ2-7; 8 bases are shared with TRBD2. Germline V gene lookup returns CDR1 SGHAT and CDR2 FQNNGV. J gave up 6 bases and V 3 bases, and 7 bases lay outside the gene matches. This CDR3 spans 14 amino acids. In nucleotides, the CDR3 is TGTGCCAGCAGCTTCTGGACTAGCTACAGCGAGCAGTACTTC. Protein product: CASSFWTSYSEQYF.

The chain combines TRBV29-1 with TRBJ2-5; D is possibly TRBD2 (5 bases). The V end lost 4 bases, the J end lost 2 bases, and 17 bases lay between the germline ends. The CDR3 is 15 residues long. CDR1 SQVTM and CDR2 ANQGSEA come from the germline V gene. The CDR3 spells CSVGLSPWEQETQYF. For the CDR3, the DNA is TGCAGCGTTGGACTATCCCCCTGGGAGCAAGAGACCCAGTACTTC.

The rearrangement uses TRBV5-4 and TRBJ2-7; 11 bases map to TRBD2. V was pared by 0 bases and J by 5 bases, with 4 bases of the junction left unmatched. Germline V gene lookup returns CDR1 SGHNT and CDR2 YYREEE (reference sequence). This CDR3 has 15 amino acids. CDR3 DNA: TGTGCCAGCAGCTTGGCCAAACTAGCGGGAGACGAGCAGTACTTC. It specifies CASSLAKLAGDEQYF.

The chain has TRBV5-4 and TRBJ2-3; possibly TRBD2 for D (5 bases). This CDR3 has 14 residues. Germline loops: CDR1 SGHNT, CDR2 YYREEE (reference sequence). V was trimmed by 2 bases and J by 5 bases, leaving 12 bases between them. The CDR3 protein is CASSFPQAGDTQYF. In DNA form, the CDR3 reads TGTGCCAGCAGCTTTCCCCAGGCGGGAGATACGCAGTATTTT.

The chain couples TRBV6-6 to TRBJ2-7, with 10 positions matching TRBD2. The CDR3 covers 16 residues. Trimming took 6 bases from V and 0 from J; bases not matched to a gene: 8. Per germline, CDR1 MNHNY and CDR2 SVGAGI (reference sequence). The CDR3 sequence is CASREISGRNSYEQYF. The CDR3, as DNA: TGTGCCAGCAGAGAAATTAGCGGGAGGAACTCCTACGAGCAGTACTTC.

The V gene is TRBV27, the J gene TRBJ2-7; TRBD1 agrees at 7 bases. In germline, CDR1 is MNHEY, CDR2 SMNVEV (reference sequence). The V and J ends lost 1 base and 7 bases, in that order; junction bases with no gene match: 10. The CDR3 has 15 residues. The CDR3 spells CASSLFLGQPWEQYF. The CDR3, as DNA: TGTGCCAGCAGTTTATTCTTGGGACAGCCTTGGGAGCAGTACTTC.

The rearrangement joins TRBV2 to TRBJ2-3; TRBD1 agrees at 8 bases. The CDR3 is 15 amino acids. V lost 6 bases, J lost 1 base, and 6 bases stayed unmatched. Germline V gene data show CDR1 as SNHLY and CDR2 as FYNNEI. The CDR3 DNA reads TGTGCCAGCAGCGCCACAGGGGGTCGCACAGATACGCAGTATTTT. Translated, it gives CASSATGGRTDTQYF.

This chain links TRBV9 with TRBJ2-3, with D perhaps matching TRBD2 (6 bases). V was cut by 4 bases and J by 2 bases, with 11 bases left in between. This CDR3 has 14 amino acids. Germline V lookup: CDR1 SGDLS, CDR2 YYNGEE. CDR3: CASSISGPTDTQYF. The CDR3 DNA reads TGTGCCAGCAGCATAAGCGGGCCCACAGATACGCAGTATTTT.

The rearrangement links TRBV27 to TRBJ2-7, with 11 nucleotides matching TRBD2. J gave up 4 bases and V 2 bases, and 10 bases lay outside the gene matches. From germline, CDR1 is MNHEY and CDR2 SMNVEV (reference sequence). The CDR3 runs 17 residues. CDR3 amino acids: CASSLTLPGLADYEQYF. CDR3 sequence (DNA): TGTGCCAGCAGTTTAACTCTCCCGGGACTAGCGGATTACGAGCAGTACTTC.

The V gene is TRBV5-1, the J gene TRBJ1-1; 7 nucleotides agree with TRBD1. The CDR3 has 14 residues. Germline V gene data show CDR1 as SGHRS and CDR2 as YFSETQ. After removal of 4 bases from V and 3 bases from J, the junction contained 6 bases not matched to a gene. CDR3 sequence reads: CASSLTGAYTEAFF. CDR3 coding DNA: TGCGCCAGCAGCCTCACAGGGGCGTACACTGAAGCTTTCTTT.

The V call is TRBV27, the J call TRBJ1-2, with D maybe TRBD1 (5 bases). This CDR3 comprises 13 residues. Germline-derived CDR1 and CDR2 are MNHEY and SMNVEV (reference sequence). Trimming shortened V by 3 bases and J by 7 bases, and 12 bases separated the two germline ends. The CDR3 is CASSFLRGTGYTF. Here the CDR3 DNA reads TGTGCCAGCAGTTTTTTGAGGGGTACTGGCTACACCTTC.

Concerning this clone: This CDR3 is also generated by other DNA sequences in the sample. V is TRBV28 and J is TRBJ1-5; D ambiguous. The V end was cut by 6 bases, the J end by 7 bases, with 10 bases between. The CDR3 extends over 12 amino acids. Germline CDR1 MDHEN, CDR2 SYDVKM. The CDR3 sequence: CASSPPTQPQHF. The DNA of the CDR3 is TGTGCCAGCAGCCCTCCAACACAGCCCCAGCATTTT.

V gene TRBV18 combines with J gene TRBJ2-7; TRBD2 might be the D (7 bases). Trimming shortened V by 6 bases and J by 0 bases, and 12 bases separated the two germline ends. The CDR3 length is 14 residues. Germline V lookup: CDR1 KGHSH, CDR2 LQKENI. CDR3 amino acids: CASSKRDNSYEQYF. The CDR3 DNA reads as TGTGCCAGCTCCAAGCGGGACAACTCCTACGAGCAGTACTTC.

The J gene is TRBJ2-7, the V gene TRBV5-6, with D possibly TRBD1 on 6 matching bases. V was cut by 5 bases and J by 3 bases, with 18 bases left in between. The CDR3 sequence is 15 residues long. CDR1 and CDR2 (germline): SGHDT, YYEEEE. The CDR3 coding sequence is TGTGCCAGCAGTTTGCCCGGGACATCTTACTACGAGCAGTACTTC. This translates into CASSLPGTSYYEQYF.

The chain couples TRBV2 to TRBJ2-3; 8 bases are shared with TRBD1. This CDR3 is built from 11 residues. J was trimmed by 12 bases and V by 7 bases; bases with no gene match: 6. Germline-derived CDR1 and CDR2 are SNHLY and FYNNEI. In nucleotides, the CDR3 is TGTGCCAGCACTAGACAGGGGATTCAGTATTTT. It codes for CASTRQGIQYF.

About this clone itself: Within the sample, other DNA sequences also encode this same CDR3. The rearrangement uses TRBV29-1 and TRBJ1-5, with D maybe TRBD1 (5 bases). This CDR3 is built from 13 residues. Trimming cost V 4 bases and J 2 bases, with 9 bases left between them. The V gene's germline CDR1 is SQVTM and CDR2 ANQGSEA. CDR3 in DNA: TGCAGCGTTGGGAGGGGCGGCAATCAGCCCCAGCATTTT. This gives the protein CSVGRGGNQPQHF.

To note about this clone: Lacking the conserved final phenylalanine or tryptophan, this CDR3 likely reflects a read error. The V gene is TRBV6-1, the J gene TRBJ2-7, with TRBD1 identical over 9 bases. V shed 6 bases, J shed 3 bases, and the junction held 6 bases outside the gene matches. This CDR3 comprises 14 residues. Germline V CDR1 and CDR2: MNHNS, SASEGT. CDR3 in DNA: TGTGCCAGCAGCTGGGACAGGGTAAGCTACGAGCAGTACCTC. This codes for CASSWDRVSYEQYL.

This chain links TRBV19 with TRBJ1-2; possibly TRBD1 for D (6 bases). CDR1 is LNHDA, CDR2 SQIVND, per germline (reference sequence). The CDR3 has 18 residues. V was trimmed by 6 bases and J by 7 bases, leaving 30 bases between them. The CDR3 sequence is CASSHSTGGLAGMRGYTF. The CDR3 DNA sequence: TGTGCCAGTAGCCACTCGACAGGCGGTTTGGCAGGGATGCGTGGCTACACCTTC.

The rearrangement joins TRBV5-6 to TRBJ1-1, with a possible D match to TRBD1 (6 bases). V lost 6 bases and J lost 4, with 13 bases in between. CDR1 is SGHDT and CDR2 is YYEEEE in the germline V gene. CDR3 length equals 13 residues. CDR3 sequence reads: CASMGGGVTEAFF. The CDR3 DNA sequence: TGTGCCAGCATGGGAGGGGGAGTCACTGAAGCTTTCTTT.

The J gene is TRBJ2-2, the V gene TRBV9; D gene uncertain. There are 15 residues in the CDR3. Trimming pared 0 bases from V and 4 bases from J, leaving 10 bases between. Germline values: CDR1 SGDLS, CDR2 YYNGEE. CDR3 nucleotide sequence: TGTGCCAGCAGCGTAGGGGTCCCCTCCACCGGGGAGCTGTTTTTT. Residues: CASSVGVPSTGELFF.

The CDR3 DNA is TGTGCCAGCAGCCCTACTTTGCCTGAAGGACGGTACTTC. Translation: CASSPTLPEGRYF. The chain employs TRBV6-5 and TRBJ2-7; D is unresolved. CDR3 length: 13 residues. Trimming removed 6 bases from V and 12 bases from J, with 21 bases in between. In germline, CDR1 is MNHEY, CDR2 SVGAGI.

The gene calls are TRBV27 and TRBJ1-1; D gene unclear. Per germline, CDR1 MNHEY and CDR2 SMNVEV (reference sequence). CDR3 length: 15 residues. Trimming cost V 2 bases and J 2 bases, with 12 bases left between them. The CDR3 spells CASSLHPNFNTEAFF. The CDR3 bases are TGTGCCAGCAGTTTACACCCGAATTTCAACACTGAAGCTTTCTTT.